Detailed here is one T cell receptor beta chain. Sequencing was performed with immunoSEQ multiplex PCR; in TCRdb, only in-frame clones are kept and a portion is missing. The table lists just under 350,000 clones, around 67% of them singletons. The data were obtained in a study of shared clonotypes between healthy human individuals. Study information: Three CD4 naive, three CD4 memory, two CD8 naive and one CD8 memory plate were used per donor.

Germline-derived CDR1 and CDR2 are LGHNA and YNFKEQ. This CDR3 is built from 16 residues. Trimming removed 4 bases at V and 0 bases at J, with 12 bases between. The receptor's source is a man aged 25 to 40 in good health. Sequencing was done on a sample of memory CD4+ T cells sorted from blood. Subset defined: CD45RA-negative fraction. The V call is TRBV4-2, the J call TRBJ2-2, with a tentative D call TRBD2 (5 bases). CDR3 residues: CASSLGNGTNTGELFF. The CDR3 region has the DNA TGTGCCAGCAGCCTCGGGAACGGCACGAACACCGGGGAGCTGTTTTTT.